The sequence of this TCR beta chain was determined in a study of CD8+ T cells in alopecia areata listed by TCRdb under 2018. For the study in its entirety: Treated patients were enrolled in an open-label pilot trial of oral tofacitinib at 5 to 10 mg twice daily for moderate-to-severe alopecia areata. Patients received tofacitinib for 6 to 18 months and were then followed off drug for 6 months to check for delayed response and recurrence. In treated patients, disease severity was measured using the SALT score, which gives the percentage of scalp surface area affected. The study used high-throughput TCRbeta sequencing to examine T cell clonal expansion in alopecia areata, in both the C3H/HeJ mouse model and human patients. In humans, TCRbeta sequencing was performed on scalp tissue and on sorted CD4+ and CD8+ peripheral blood T cells from healthy controls and from patients with patchy or totalis/universalis alopecia areata. Biopsies were taken from tofacitinib-treated patients at baseline and again at 4 and 24 weeks into treatment, and several of those patients also had a later scalp biopsy. Clonality in the scalp was compared among normal scalp (n=4), patchy alopecia areata scalp (n=8), and alopecia totalis/universalis scalp (n=8). RNA came from the PAXgene miRNA kit for fixed scalp, the miRNeasy kit for PBMCs, and the RNeasy kit for mouse skin. TCRbeta CDR3 regions were amplified by immunoSEQ multiplex PCR with 35 Vbeta forward and 13 Jbeta reverse primers. Findings and caveats that apply to the study as a whole: Higher clonality and more expanded CD8+ clones were observed in lesional scalp than in normal scalp, particularly in alopecia totalis/universalis, a finding suggestive of antigenic drive. With tofacitinib, both scalp clonality and the number of expanded CD8+ clones among the top 100 scalp clones went down significantly. Because the treated cohort was small and had only one nonresponder, larger studies are needed to examine links between baseline CD8+ expansion and response. Many expanded lesional clones were found to persist in scalp and blood during tofacitinib treatment, and relapse after treatment cessation may be partly explained by this persistence. Resident alphabeta T cells in normal human skin are also sequenced, complicating scalp TCR repertoire analysis, unlike mouse skin dominated by gammadelta T cells. Shared TCR sequences between patients were less evident than in mice, which may be partly attributable to HLA diversity in the patient population.

The treatment or condition label of this sample denotes: oral pan-JAK inhibitor, 5-10 mg twice daily. From alopecia areata patients, peripheral blood was collected along with lesional scalp punch biopsies. PBMCs were separated by density centrifugation and stained for CD3, CD4 and CD8, after which CD4+ and CD8+ T cells were sorted on a FACSAria. The library was prepared using the immunoSEQ multiplex PCR assay. RNA was extracted from all samples and reverse transcribed into cDNA, which served as template for TCR sequencing. SuperScript III was used to make first-strand cDNA, primed with a 2:1 mix of oligo-dT and random hexamers. A synthetic immune receptor repertoire was used to assess amplification bias, and residual bias was removed computationally. The authors' analysis ran thus. Raw reads were preprocessed to remove errors, and CDR3 was defined by IMGT conventions from the conserved cysteine to phenylalanine. Clonality was calculated as 1 minus Shannon entropy normalized by log2 of the number of productive unique TCRs. Scalp TCRbeta sequences were cross-referenced with sorted blood CD4 and CD8 repertoires so that the CD4 or CD8 identity of scalp clones could be inferred. This is the immuneACCESS table as TCRdb keeps it, with only in-frame sequences that have V and J called. A part of the clones is gone; compared with another copy, unresolved V genes explain less than half, and the rest is unexplained. D and trimming were read from the DNA, whereas the V and J calls and clone size are those reported in that table. The sample contains hundreds of thousands of clones, roughly two fifths of them found a single time. The ten largest clones add up to 0.48% of the sample.

Cut back by 1 base and 6 bases, the V and J ends lie 9 bases apart. CDR1 MGHDK and CDR2 SYGVNS are derived from the germline V gene. The CDR3 measures 14 amino acids from cysteine to phenylalanine. Here the CDR3 DNA is all that survives: 42 bases in frame from base 1. There are a few counts of this clone. Its binding antigen is unknown. Within one base of it there is no much larger clone, and no base qualities were kept. This receptor was taken from a human donor with alopecia areata. The rearrangement joined TRBV25-1 to TRBJ2-2; the D gene is possibly TRBD1, with 6 bases matching. The specimen was CD4+ T cells sorted from blood, collected at roughly week 30, from a patient treated with tofacitinib. This receptor carries the CDR3 CASSESSGAGELFF. The sequence in DNA is TGTGCCAGCAGTGAATCGTCAGGGGCCGGGGAGCTGTTTTTT.